Presented here are 12 T cell receptor beta chains from one specimen sequenced in a study of shared clonotypes between healthy human individuals. Profiled with immunoSEQ multiplex PCR; TCRdb holds only in-frame clones, not every one. This sample has approximately 500,000 clones, with roughly 80% found just once. The sample comprised PBMCs. The receptor set was obtained from a woman aged 40 to 50 in good health. Some clones in this sample may be carry-over from other donors' samples.

Points on this clone: At one boundary the junction diverges from the germline segment, which might be a read error. This sample includes further DNA sequences coding for the same CDR3. V is TRBV28 and J is TRBJ1-5, with D tentatively TRBD1 (5 bases). Germline V gene data show CDR1 as MDHEN and CDR2 as SYDVKM. The CDR3 has 13 amino acids. The CDR3: CASSFGGNQPQHF. CDR3 in DNA: TGTGCCAGTAGTTTTGGGGGGAATCAGCCCCAGCATTTT.

V usage is TRBV5-5 and J usage is TRBJ2-3; no reliable D call. CDR3 size: 14 residues. Between the trimmed V and J ends, which lost 2 bases and 0 bases, there was a span of 7 bases. In germline, CDR1 is SGHKS, CDR2 YYEKEE (reference sequence). CDR3 in DNA: TGTGCCAGCAGCTTCTTCGATAGCACAGATACGCAGTATTTT. It is translated as CASSFFDSTDTQYF.

The rearrangement uses TRBV7-3 and TRBJ2-5; no firm D call. The J call may be faulty, since TRBJ2-7 better matches the DNA end. The length of the CDR3 is 13 residues. The germline gives CDR1 SGHTA, CDR2 FQGTGA. The CDR3 coding sequence is TGTGCCAGCAGCATACGACCCCTTTCCGAGCAGTACTTC. Its protein product is CASSIRPLSEQYF.

The chain links TRBV7-2 to TRBJ1-5; D not resolved. There are 13 residues in the CDR3. Trimming left V 3 bases short and J 2 bases short, with 5 bases between. In germline, CDR1 is SGHTA, CDR2 FQGNSA. CDR3 residues: CASSFGGNQPQHF. Here the CDR3 DNA reads TGTGCCAGCAGCTTCGGGGGCAATCAGCCCCAGCATTTT.

The chain has TRBV18 and TRBJ1-2; unclear D gene. V lost 2 bases and J 4 bases, leaving 8 bases between the germline ends. Per the germline V gene, CDR1 is KGHSH and CDR2 is LQKENI. The CDR3 is made up of 13 amino acids. CDR3 DNA: TGTGCCAGCTCACCAGGCGGATTCTATGGCTACACCTTC. This encodes CASSPGGFYGYTF.

This chain links TRBV29-1 with TRBJ2-4, with a tentative D call TRBD1 (5 bases). The germline V gene has CDR1 SQVTM and CDR2 ANQGSEA. The CDR3 runs to 14 residues. The V end lost 6 bases, the J end lost 2 bases, and 14 bases lay between the germline ends. The CDR3 is CSVKGLGSKNIQYF. CDR3 in DNA: TGCAGCGTCAAGGGGCTGGGTTCCAAAAACATTCAGTACTTC.

The chain uses TRBV7-8 and TRBJ2-1, with 7 positions matching TRBD2. This CDR3 region has 14 residues. Germline V gives CDR1 SGHVS, CDR2 FQNEAQ. Trimming cost V 8 bases and J 9 bases; bases outside gene matches: 13. This CDR3 is CASVSSGFWGEQFF. The CDR3 DNA is TGTGCCAGCGTGAGTAGCGGGTTCTGGGGTGAGCAGTTCTTC.

This clone was observed a handful of times. The chain is built from TRBV13 and TRBJ1-1; D not resolved. Between the trimmed V and J ends, which lost 5 bases and 0 bases, there was a span of 10 bases. The CDR3 has 14 residues. CDR1 is PRHDT and CDR2 is FYEKMQ in the germline V gene (reference sequence). Written as DNA, the CDR3 is TGTGCCAGCAGCCTCACGGCGGTGAACACTGAAGCTTTCTTT. Translation gives CASSLTAVNTEAFF.

A remark on this clone: Other DNA sequences in the same sample also yield this CDR3. The rearrangement uses TRBV6-1 and TRBJ1-5; D gene uncertain. The V and J ends lost 4 bases and 2 bases respectively, with 3 bases between them. This CDR3 is 12 amino acids long. Germline CDR1 and CDR2: MNHNS and SASEGT. The CDR3 DNA reads as TGTGCCAGCAGTGTCGGCAATCAGCCCCAGCATTTT. Translating gives CASSVGNQPQHF.

This rearrangement joins TRBV4-1 to TRBJ2-1; 13 bases fit TRBD2. Germline V CDR1 and CDR2: MGHRA, YSYEKL. The V segment lost 0 bases and the J segment 12 bases; nucleotides outside the gene matches: 5. This CDR3 comprises 15 residues. CDR3 loop: CASSQDGLAGVLQFF. CDR3 bases: TGCGCCAGCAGCCAAGATGGACTAGCGGGAGTCTTGCAGTTCTTC.

The chain carries TRBV5-1 and TRBJ2-3, with D possibly matching TRBD2 (6 bases). Trimming shortened V by 1 base and J by 5 bases, and 14 bases separated the two germline ends. Germline CDR1 and CDR2: SGHRS and YFSETQ. The CDR3 length is 15 residues. The CDR3 is CASSLRGLVGDTQYF. In nucleotides, the CDR3 is TGCGCCAGCAGCTTGAGGGGACTGGTGGGAGATACGCAGTATTTT.

This chain connects TRBV19 to TRBJ2-3, with TRBD2 matching over 7 bases. Per germline, CDR1 LNHDA and CDR2 SQIVND (reference sequence). Trimming cost V 7 bases and J 2 bases; bases outside gene matches: 15. The CDR3 spans 17 residues. The CDR3 DNA sequence: TGTGCCAGTAAGGACCCCTATGGACGGGAGGACACAGATACGCAGTATTTT. Residues: CASKDPYGREDTDTQYF.